The clone carrying this TCR beta chain appeared a single time. Antigen: not known. Additional DNA sequences in this sample encode the identical CDR3. The CDR3 spans 13 residues. Trimming took off 1 base at V and 4 bases at J, with 5 bases between the two ends. Germline V CDR1 and CDR2: MDHEN, SYDVKM. Generated by immunoSEQ multiplex PCR, the TCRdb table keeps only in-frame clones and is missing some. Among some 120,000 clones, around nine tenths were seen once, and the ten largest hold 3% to 4%. This specimen comes from a study of cytomegalovirus exposure and HLA in healthy donors. The study, taken as a whole, reports: It was reported that the classifier diagnosed cytomegalovirus status with high specificity and sensitivity in both the original and validation cohorts. A few CMV-associated chains proved CMV antigen-specific in vitro.

This chain connects TRBV28 to TRBJ1-5, with D uncertain. The specimen was PBMCs. This sequence originates from a man in his thirties or forties in good health and CMV-seronegative. CDR3 sequence reads: CASSLSRNQPQHF. The CDR3 region has the DNA TGTGCCAGCAGTTTATCCAGGAATCAGCCCCAGCATTTT. The whole variable domain, remainder taken from reference TRBV28 and TRBJ1-5, is DVKVTQSSRYLVKRTGEKVFLECVQDMDHENMFWYRQDPGLGLRLIYFSYDVKMKEKGDIPEGYSVSREKKERFSLILESASTNQTSMYLCASSLSRNQPQHFGDGTRLSIL.